These T cell receptor beta chains were read from a single sample in a study of CD8 T cells in Susac syndrome. Each CDR3 protein gets one entry after TCRdb re-called the immunoSEQ multiplex PCR reads with MiXCR. The sample carries under 350,000 distinct CDR3 sequences, 90% to 95% recorded once. Sample: CD4+ T cells from PBMCs. The receptors here all came from a human donor with multiple sclerosis. The CDR3 runs from the conserved cysteine through the conserved F or W. The D gene is left open where the match is weak. Clone sizes are given selectively: once, few, many, or a class where the clone is expanded.

d_call: TRBD2; j_call: TRBJ2-1; clone_size: once; cdr3_length: 14; v_call: TRBV5-1; cdr3_aa: CASHEAGGLDEQFF; cdr3_nt: TGCGCCAGTCATGAGGCGGGAGGGCTGGATGAGCAGTTCTTC
d_call: .; j_call: TRBJ1-2; clone_size: .; cdr3_length: 16; v_call: TRBV15; cdr3_aa: CATSSRVGAAMYGYTF; cdr3_nt: TGTGCCACCAGCAGCCGGGTAGGGGCAGCAATGTATGGCTACACCTTC
d_call: .; j_call: TRBJ2-3; clone_size: .; cdr3_length: 13; v_call: TRBV20-1; cdr3_aa: CSPRHPSTDTQYF; cdr3_nt: TGCAGTCCTCGACATCCTAGCACAGATACGCAGTATTTT
d_call: .; j_call: TRBJ2-1; clone_size: .; cdr3_length: 11; v_call: TRBV12-3/TRBV12-4; cdr3_aa: CASSPHHEQFF; cdr3_nt: TGTGCCAGCAGTCCCCATCATGAGCAGTTCTTC
d_call: TRBD2; j_call: TRBJ2-3; clone_size: .; cdr3_length: 15; v_call: TRBV5-4; cdr3_aa: CASSSSGGALDTQYF; cdr3_nt: TGTGCCAGCAGCTCCAGCGGGGGGGCATTAGATACGCAGTATTTT
d_call: .; j_call: TRBJ1-1; clone_size: .; cdr3_length: 13; v_call: TRBV30; cdr3_aa: CAWSAQSYTEAFF; cdr3_nt: TGTGCCTGGAGTGCTCAAAGTTACACTGAAGCTTTCTTT
d_call: .; j_call: TRBJ1-1; clone_size: .; cdr3_length: 13; v_call: TRBV12-3/TRBV12-4; cdr3_aa: CASTQDSGRGAFF; cdr3_nt: TGTGCCAGCACTCAGGACAGTGGAAGGGGAGCTTTCTTT
d_call: TRBD1; j_call: TRBJ2-1; clone_size: .; cdr3_length: 16; v_call: TRBV6-6; cdr3_aa: CASSYPGTGLGNEQFF; cdr3_nt: TGTGCCAGCAGTTACCCCGGGACAGGGTTAGGGAATGAGCAGTTCTTC
d_call: .; j_call: TRBJ1-6; clone_size: once; cdr3_length: 13; v_call: TRBV2; cdr3_aa: CASSTNWDSPLHF; cdr3_nt: TGTGCCAGCAGTACAAATTGGGACTCACCCCTCCACTTT
d_call: TRBD1; j_call: TRBJ2-7; clone_size: .; cdr3_length: 16; v_call: TRBV20-1; cdr3_aa: CSARSPGQGPPGEQYF; cdr3_nt: TGCAGTGCAAGGAGCCCGGGACAGGGCCCTCCGGGCGAGCAGTACTTC
d_call: TRBD1; j_call: TRBJ1-2; clone_size: .; cdr3_length: 13; v_call: TRBV29-1; cdr3_aa: CSVEETGGNGYTF; cdr3_nt: TGCAGCGTTGAGGAGACAGGGGGCAATGGCTACACCTTC
d_call: .; j_call: TRBJ2-3; clone_size: .; cdr3_length: 18; v_call: TRBV23-1; cdr3_aa: CASSLKRETDPAEDTQYF; cdr3_nt: TGCGCCAGCAGTCTTAAAAGAGAAACGGACCCCGCGGAGGATACGCAGTATTTT
d_call: .; j_call: TRBJ2-2; clone_size: .; cdr3_length: 14; v_call: TRBV6-2/TRBV6-3; cdr3_aa: CASRLGSGTGELFF; cdr3_nt: TGTGCCAGCAGACTCGGGTCGGGGACCGGGGAGCTGTTTTTT
d_call: .; j_call: TRBJ2-5; clone_size: .; cdr3_length: 16; v_call: TRBV19; cdr3_aa: CASSRRGGQPPETQYF; cdr3_nt: TGTGCCAGTAGCCGAAGGGGGGGACAACCCCCGGAGACCCAGTACTTC
d_call: .; j_call: TRBJ2-3; clone_size: .; cdr3_length: 14; v_call: TRBV6-6; cdr3_aa: CASTLRLATDTQYF; cdr3_nt: TGTGCCAGCACCCTCCGGCTAGCTACAGATACGCAGTATTTT
d_call: .; j_call: TRBJ1-1; clone_size: .; cdr3_length: 19; v_call: TRBV9; cdr3_aa: CASSVGVGGFGRVNTEAFF; cdr3_nt: TGTGCCAGCAGCGTAGGCGTTGGGGGCTTTGGGCGCGTAAACACTGAAGCTTTCTTT
d_call: .; j_call: TRBJ1-3; clone_size: .; cdr3_length: 16; v_call: TRBV7-9; cdr3_aa: CASSLDGGGAGNTIYF; cdr3_nt: TGTGCCAGCAGCTTAGACGGCGGGGGAGCTGGAAACACCATATATTTT
d_call: TRBD2; j_call: TRBJ2-7; clone_size: .; cdr3_length: 17; v_call: TRBV7-9; cdr3_aa: CASSPLRASGTSYEQYF; cdr3_nt: TGTGCCAGCAGCCCCCTGCGGGCTAGCGGGACGTCCTACGAGCAGTACTTC
d_call: .; j_call: TRBJ2-7; clone_size: .; cdr3_length: 15; v_call: TRBV6-5; cdr3_aa: CASSYGRGSSYEQYF; cdr3_nt: TGTGCCAGCAGTTACGGGCGGGGAAGCTCCTACGAGCAGTACTTC
d_call: .; j_call: TRBJ2-6; clone_size: once; cdr3_length: 17; v_call: TRBV7-8; cdr3_aa: CASSLGTESSGANVLTF; cdr3_nt: TGTGCCAGCAGCTTAGGGACAGAGAGCTCTGGGGCCAACGTCCTGACTTTC
d_call: TRBD1; j_call: TRBJ1-4; clone_size: .; cdr3_length: 15; v_call: TRBV20-1; cdr3_aa: CSASDGGQGYEKLFF; cdr3_nt: TGCAGTGCTAGCGACGGGGGACAGGGGTATGAAAAACTGTTTTTT
d_call: .; j_call: TRBJ1-2; clone_size: .; cdr3_length: 14; v_call: TRBV23-1; cdr3_aa: CASTSRQGRYGYTF; cdr3_nt: TGCGCCAGCACCTCTCGGCAGGGAAGATATGGCTACACCTTC
d_call: .; j_call: TRBJ2-7; clone_size: .; cdr3_length: 14; v_call: TRBV5-1; cdr3_aa: CASSPIDRDYEQYF; cdr3_nt: TGCGCCAGCAGCCCGATAGACAGAGACTACGAGCAGTACTTC
d_call: .; j_call: TRBJ2-4; clone_size: once; cdr3_length: 14; v_call: TRBV4-3; cdr3_aa: CASSQVQQGNIQYF; cdr3_nt: TGCGCCAGCAGCCAAGTACAACAGGGAAACATTCAGTACTTC
d_call: .; j_call: TRBJ1-1; clone_size: few; cdr3_length: 13; v_call: TRBV3-1; cdr3_aa: CASSGARGTEAFF; cdr3_nt: TGTGCCAGCAGCGGGGCCAGAGGTACTGAAGCTTTCTTT
d_call: TRBD2; j_call: TRBJ2-3; clone_size: once; cdr3_length: 20; v_call: TRBV7-8; cdr3_aa: CASSLIHAKTSGRSTDTQYF; cdr3_nt: TGTGCCAGCAGCTTAATTCATGCGAAGACTAGCGGGAGGAGCACAGATACGCAGTATTTT
d_call: .; j_call: TRBJ2-1; clone_size: .; cdr3_length: 15; v_call: TRBV11-1; cdr3_aa: CASSILQGLVNEQFF; cdr3_nt: TGTGCCAGCAGCATCTTACAGGGTTTGGTCAATGAGCAGTTCTTC
d_call: TRBD1; j_call: TRBJ1-2; clone_size: once; cdr3_length: 13; v_call: TRBV29-1; cdr3_aa: CSVDYDRGYGYTF; cdr3_nt: TGCAGCGTCGATTACGACAGGGGGTATGGCTACACCTTC
d_call: TRBD2; j_call: TRBJ2-1; clone_size: .; cdr3_length: 14; v_call: TRBV30; cdr3_aa: CAWSALAGYNEQFF; cdr3_nt: TGTGCCTGGAGTGCCCTAGCGGGTTACAATGAGCAGTTCTTC
d_call: .; j_call: TRBJ1-1; clone_size: .; cdr3_length: 14; v_call: TRBV5-1; cdr3_aa: CASSLVSGPTEAFF; cdr3_nt: TGCGCCAGCAGCTTGGTGTCAGGGCCCACTGAAGCTTTCTTT
d_call: .; j_call: TRBJ2-7; clone_size: .; cdr3_length: 13; v_call: TRBV6-2/TRBV6-3; cdr3_aa: CASTQTVSYEQYF; cdr3_nt: TGTGCCAGCACCCAGACAGTCTCCTACGAGCAGTACTTC
d_call: .; j_call: TRBJ2-7; clone_size: .; cdr3_length: 14; v_call: TRBV5-4; cdr3_aa: CASSLSAGSYEQYF; cdr3_nt: TGTGCCAGCAGCTTGTCGGCGGGCTCCTACGAGCAGTACTTC
d_call: .; j_call: TRBJ1-4; clone_size: .; cdr3_length: 15; v_call: TRBV24-1; cdr3_aa: CATSHIDIVREKLFF; cdr3_nt: TGTGCCACCAGTCACATTGACATTGTACGGGAAAAACTGTTTTTT
d_call: TRBD2; j_call: TRBJ2-5; clone_size: .; cdr3_length: 18; v_call: TRBV15; cdr3_aa: CATSRNPGREGPGETQYF; cdr3_nt: TGTGCCACCAGCAGAAACCCCGGGCGGGAGGGCCCGGGGGAGACCCAGTACTTC
d_call: .; j_call: TRBJ1-2; clone_size: .; cdr3_length: 14; v_call: TRBV6-2/TRBV6-3; cdr3_aa: CASSYRVDRYGYTF; cdr3_nt: TGTGCCAGCAGTTACCGAGTGGACAGATATGGCTACACCTTC
d_call: TRBD1; j_call: TRBJ2-3; clone_size: .; cdr3_length: 15; v_call: TRBV20-1; cdr3_aa: CSARPGQGVTDTQYF; cdr3_nt: TGCAGTGCTAGACCGGGACAGGGTGTAACAGATACGCAGTATTTT
d_call: .; j_call: TRBJ2-2; clone_size: .; cdr3_length: 15; v_call: TRBV9; cdr3_aa: CASSLDYLNTGELFF; cdr3_nt: TGTGCCAGCAGCCTCGACTACCTGAACACCGGGGAGCTGTTTTTT